The 29 T cell receptor beta chains below all came from one sample that was sequenced in a study of CD8+ T cells in alopecia areata (dated by TCRdb to the late 2010s). The protocol used for the library was the immunoSEQ multiplex PCR assay. RNA was extracted from all samples and reverse transcribed into cDNA, which served as template for TCR sequencing. The source is immuneACCESS, and TCRdb retained only in-frame sequences with V and J called. Part of the clones is not carried over; for the studies checked, unresolved V genes explain less than half of this, and the remainder is unexplained. Within this sample are about 150,000 clones, with over 70% of them counted one time only. More than 12% of the sample is held by the ten biggest clonotypes. The sample's time point label, in plain terms: baseline before oral tofacitinib. The source was CD8+ T cells sorted from blood, collected at week 0. The receptors stem from a human donor with alopecia areata.

The chain couples TRBV6-6 to TRBJ2-7, with a possible D match to TRBD2 (5 bases). This CDR3 is built from 16 residues. V was clipped by 0 bases and J by 4 bases, with 16 bases between them. Germline V gene data show CDR1 as MNHNY and CDR2 as SVGAGI (reference sequence). The CDR3 spells CASSYSEAEGVYEQYF. CDR3 bases: TGTGCCAGCAGTTACTCGGAAGCGGAAGGTGTTTACGAGCAGTACTTC.

V and J are TRBV10-2 and TRBJ2-1; D is uncertain. Trimming shortened V by 0 bases and J by 0 bases, and 6 bases separated the two germline ends. The V gene's germline CDR1 is WSHSY and CDR2 SAAADI. This CDR3 spans 15 amino acids. The CDR3 is CASSESGTSYNEQFF. In DNA, the CDR3 is TGCGCCAGCAGTGAGTCTGGTACCTCCTACAATGAGCAGTTCTTC.

The chain has TRBV27 and TRBJ2-1; the D gene is possibly TRBD1 (6 bases). Germline-derived CDR1 and CDR2 are MNHEY and SMNVEV (reference sequence). This CDR3 spans 13 amino acids. V was trimmed by 5 bases and J by 7 bases, leaving 12 bases between them. CDR3 coding DNA: TGTGCCAGCAGTCTCAGGGGCGGGAATGAGCAGTTCTTC. Translation gives CASSLRGGNEQFF.

Worth noting for this clone: This same CDR3 is encoded by further DNA sequences in the sample. The J gene is TRBJ2-7, the V gene TRBV5-1, with 10 bases fitting TRBD1. The length of the CDR3 is 14 residues. J gave up 4 bases and V 4 bases, and 5 bases lay outside the gene matches. Germline CDR1 reads SGHRS; CDR2 reads YFSETQ. CDR3 in DNA: TGCGCCAGCAGCACCGGGACAGGGGCTTACGAGCAGTACTTC. Protein: CASSTGTGAYEQYF.

V usage is TRBV9 and J usage is TRBJ2-7, with 11 nucleotides matching TRBD1. V was pared by 3 bases and J by 5 bases, with 13 bases of the junction left unmatched. This CDR3 spans 17 amino acids. Germline assignment: CDR1 SGDLS and CDR2 YYNGEE. CDR3 loop: CASSASGQGAALDEQYF. As DNA, the CDR3 is TGTGCCAGCAGCGCCTCTGGACAGGGGGCGGCATTGGACGAGCAGTACTTC.

DNA of the CDR3: TGTGCCAGCAGCTTAGGCTACCGGACAGCAAACACAGATACGCAGTATTTT. Its translation is CASSLGYRTANTDTQYF. This chain uses TRBV13 with TRBJ2-3; maybe TRBD1 (6 bases). V was pared by 0 bases and J by 2 bases, with 15 bases between. Germline V gives CDR1 PRHDT, CDR2 FYEKMQ (reference sequence). This CDR3 comprises 17 residues.

The CDR3 spells CASSPEYGLGHEKLFF. The CDR3, as DNA: TGTGCCAGCTCACCAGAATACGGACTGGGGCATGAAAAACTGTTTTTT. This sequence joins TRBV18 and TRBJ1-4, with D possibly TRBD1 on 5 matching bases. Germline CDR1 reads KGHSH; CDR2 reads LQKENI. This CDR3 spans 16 amino acids. V shed 2 bases and J shed 6 bases, with 16 bases lying between them. Full variable domain (rest looked up from reference TRBV18 and TRBJ1-4): NAGVMQNPRHLVRRRGQEARLRCSPMKGHSHVYWYRQLPEEGLKFMVYLQKENIIDESGMPKERFSAEFPKEGPSILRIQQVVRGDSAAYFCASSPEYGLGHEKLFFGSGTQLSVL.

The chain couples TRBV29-1 to TRBJ1-2, with 11 bases identical to TRBD1. Germline V gene sequence: CDR1 SQVTM, CDR2 ANQGSEA. CDR3 length: 16 amino acids. V gave up 6 bases and J gave up 0 bases; unmatched junction bases: 9. CDR3 protein: CSVAARDRGANYGYTF. CDR3 in DNA: TGCAGCGTGGCCGCCCGGGACAGGGGGGCTAACTATGGCTACACCTTC.

The chain recombines TRBV10-2 with TRBJ1-1; D is perhaps TRBD1 (6 bases). The germline V and J ends were trimmed by 4 bases and 1 base, with 7 bases remaining between them. The CDR3 spans 13 residues. Germline CDR1 reads WSHSY; CDR2 reads SAAADI. CDR3 sequence: CASSAGQNTEAFF. The CDR3 nucleotides are TGCGCCAGCAGTGCGGGACAGAACACTGAAGCTTTCTTT.

The chain links TRBV29-1 to TRBJ1-5; 8 nucleotides match TRBD1. Germline CDR1 reads SQVTM; CDR2 reads ANQGSEA. V shed 4 bases, J shed 3 bases, and the junction held 2 bases outside the gene matches. This CDR3 is built from 13 residues. The CDR3 coding sequence is TGCAGCGTTGTGGGACAGGTCAATCAGCCCCAGCATTTT. Translating gives CSVVGQVNQPQHF.

The rearrangement joins TRBV7-6 to TRBJ2-2, with a possible D match to TRBD1 (6 bases). The germline V gene has CDR1 SGHVS and CDR2 FNYEAQ. The CDR3 has 16 amino acids. V dropped 1 base and J dropped 4 bases, with 13 bases sitting between them. In nucleotides, the CDR3 is TGTGCCAGCAGCTTAGGTGGGGACATCGGCACCGGGGAGCTGTTTTTT. Translation: CASSLGGDIGTGELFF.

J is TRBJ2-1 and V is TRBV30; no clear D gene. The germline V and J ends were trimmed by 2 bases and 1 base, with 12 bases remaining between them. Per germline, CDR1 GTSNPN and CDR2 SVGIG (reference sequence). The CDR3 covers 15 residues. Here the CDR3 reads CAWSSPGRSYNEQFF. The CDR3 DNA reads TGTGCCTGGAGTTCCCCGGGCCGTTCCTACAATGAGCAGTTCTTC.

With regard to this clone: A junction end diverges from the germline sequence, so it may reflect a read error. The chain joins TRBV11-2 to TRBJ2-3; D unresolved. This CDR3 region has 14 residues. Germline V gene data show CDR1 as SGHAT and CDR2 as FQNNGV. CDR3 in amino acids: CASSLILGSPDSNF. CDR3 coding DNA: TGTGCCAGCAGCTTAATTTTGGGGTCGCCCGACTCGAATTTT.

The chain links TRBV5-4 to TRBJ2-3; the D is unclear. CDR1 and CDR2 from the germline V gene are SGHNT and YYREEE (reference sequence). This CDR3 is built from 14 residues. V was trimmed by 0 bases and J by 0 bases, leaving 5 bases between them. The CDR3 region has the DNA TGTGCCAGCAGCTTGGGGGGAAGCACAGATACGCAGTATTTT. This sequence encodes CASSLGGSTDTQYF.

This chain connects TRBV27 to TRBJ2-1, with D possibly matching TRBD1 (5 bases). This CDR3 contains 12 residues. Germline loops: CDR1 MNHEY, CDR2 SMNVEV (reference sequence). V shed 7 bases and J shed 3 bases, with 7 bases lying between them. The CDR3 sequence is CASKGDYNEQFF. In nucleotides, the CDR3 is TGTGCCAGCAAAGGGGACTACAATGAGCAGTTCTTC.

The V call is TRBV9, the J call TRBJ2-6, with 7 positions matching TRBD1. This CDR3 is built from 16 residues. Germline loops: CDR1 SGDLS, CDR2 YYNGEE. V lost 3 bases to trimming and J lost 0 bases; unmatched junction nucleotides: 3. DNA for the CDR3: TGTGCCAGCAGCGCCTCAGGGGGCTCTGGGGCCAACGTCCTGACTTTC. It yields the protein CASSASGGSGANVLTF.

The chain links TRBV5-1 to TRBJ1-1; D is unclear. The CDR3 extends over 15 amino acids. Trimming took 3 bases from V and 5 from J, leaving 17 bases between them. Germline CDR1 reads SGHRS; CDR2 reads YFSETQ. CDR3 sequence reads: CASSWTQPTGTEAFF. The CDR3 nucleotides are TGCGCCAGCAGCTGGACGCAACCTACCGGGACTGAAGCTTTCTTT.

V and J are TRBV6-5 and TRBJ2-7; 8 bases match TRBD1. This CDR3 is 12 amino acids long. V lost 4 bases, J lost 5 bases, and 1 base stayed unmatched. Germline V CDR1 and CDR2: MNHEY, SVGAGI. Written as DNA, the CDR3 is TGTGCCAGCAGTTCGACAGGGGACGAGCAGTACTTC. It is translated as CASSSTGDEQYF.

V usage is TRBV7-9 and J usage is TRBJ1-4, with a weak D call TRBD1 (6 bases). Germline CDR1 SEHNR, CDR2 FQNEAQ (reference sequence). The V end lost 5 bases, the J end lost 7 bases, and 17 bases lay between the germline ends. This CDR3 is built from 15 residues. The CDR3 nucleotides read TGTGCCAGCAGCCCCCCAGGGGTTAATTCTGAAAAACTGTTTTTT. This encodes CASSPPGVNSEKLFF.

The J gene is TRBJ2-3, the V gene TRBV27; TRBD2 matches at 14 bases. This CDR3 is 16 amino acids long. The ends lost 4 bases at V and 5 bases at J; junction bases unmatched: 5. Germline V CDR1 and CDR2: MNHEY, SMNVEV (reference sequence). The CDR3 DNA reads as TGTGCCAGCAGTTCCCCGGGGACTAGCGGGAGAGATACGCAGTATTTT. Translating gives CASSSPGTSGRDTQYF.

This clone showed up many times. Sequence at one end of the junction differs from germline and may be a read error. The V and J genes are TRBV5-5 and TRBJ2-1, with D possibly matching TRBD2 (6 bases). CDR3 length: 11 amino acids. The germline gives CDR1 SGHKS, CDR2 YYEKEE (reference sequence). The CDR3 DNA is TGTGCCAGCAGCTCTGGGGGGAATTGGATCTTC. Translation: CASSSGGNWIF. Combining the CDR3 with reference TRBV5-5 and TRBJ2-1 gives the whole variable domain DAGVTQSPTHLIKTRGQQVTLRCSPISGHKSVSWYQQVLGQGPQFIFQYYEKEERGRGNFPDRFSARQFPNYSSELNVNALLLGDSALYLCASSSGGNWIFGPGTRLTVL.

The chain carries TRBV2 and TRBJ2-1, with D possibly called TRBD1 or TRBD2 (5 bases each). The CDR3 totals 16 residues. The V gene lost 7 bases and the J gene lost 5 bases, with 21 bases spanning the gap. Germline V gene sequence: CDR1 SNHLY, CDR2 FYNNEI. CDR3 sequence: CASTTHVGESDNEQFF. CDR3 sequence (DNA): TGTGCCAGCACTACGCACGTGGGGGAATCGGACAATGAGCAGTTCTTC.

The chain links TRBV5-5 to TRBJ2-1; either TRBD1 or TRBD2 may supply D (5 bases each). The CDR3 consists of 15 residues. V was cut by 0 bases and J by 8 bases, with 15 bases left in between. The germline gives CDR1 SGHKS, CDR2 YYEKEE (reference sequence). This CDR3 is CASSLAQGPSHEQFF. CDR3 sequence (DNA): TGTGCCAGCAGCTTGGCCCAGGGACCTTCCCATGAGCAGTTCTTC.

Only one count was recorded for this clone. The gene calls are TRBV11-1 and TRBJ2-3, with D unresolved. This CDR3 comprises 14 residues. Between the trimmed V and J ends, which lost 5 bases and 2 bases, there was a span of 11 bases. Germline CDR1 is SGHAT and CDR2 is FQDESV (reference sequence). CDR3 sequence: CASSPVGLTDTQYF. The CDR3 DNA reads as TGTGCCAGCAGCCCAGTCGGGCTCACAGATACGCAGTATTTT.

The V call is TRBV5-6, the J call TRBJ2-7; perhaps TRBD1 as D (6 bases). Deletions cut 0 bases from V and 4 bases from J, with 14 bases between. Germline-derived CDR1 and CDR2 are SGHDT and YYEEEE. The CDR3 has 15 amino acids. The CDR3 spells CASSLALRGRYEQYF. CDR3 DNA sequence: TGTGCCAGCAGCTTGGCCCTCAGGGGACGTTACGAGCAGTACTTC.

The rearrangement links TRBV29-1 to TRBJ2-1; 14 bases agree with TRBD2. Germline V lookup: CDR1 SQVTM, CDR2 ANQGSEA. With V trimmed by 3 bases and J by 1 base, 2 bases remained unmatched. This CDR3 has 16 amino acids. CDR3 protein: CSVDGTSGRSYNEQFF. The CDR3 DNA reads as TGCAGCGTTGACGGGACTAGCGGGAGATCCTACAATGAGCAGTTCTTC.

V and J are TRBV5-6 and TRBJ2-7; D not certain. This CDR3 is built from 13 residues. Trimming took 1 base from V and 1 from J, leaving 6 bases between them. Germline CDR1 and CDR2: SGHDT and YYEEEE. CDR3 nucleotide sequence: TGTGCCAGCAGCTTGTTTCCATCCTACGAGCAGTACTTC. Its translation: CASSLFPSYEQYF.

V is TRBV5-1 and J is TRBJ2-7; D unclear. The CDR3 has 16 residues. The V and J ends lost 4 bases and 0 bases respectively, with 17 bases between them. CDR1 and CDR2 from the germline V gene are SGHRS and YFSETQ. The CDR3 coding sequence is TGCGCCAGCAGCGAGGCCCTCCCCCGGGCCTCCTACGAGCAGTACTTC. Translation: CASSEALPRASYEQYF.

This clone was counted once. CDR3: CAWSVLAGLNTEAFF. Here the CDR3 DNA reads TGTGCCTGGAGTGTACTTGCAGGGCTCAACACTGAAGCTTTCTTT. The chain recombines TRBV30 with TRBJ1-1, with a possible D match to TRBD1 (5 bases). CDR3 size: 15 residues. Germline V lookup: CDR1 GTSNPN, CDR2 SVGIG (reference sequence). V lost 0 bases and J lost 2, with 13 bases in between. The full variable domain, with the rest looked up from reference TRBV30 and TRBJ1-1, is SQTIHQWPATLVQPVGSPLSLECTVEGTSNPNLYWYRQAAGRGLQLLFYSVGIGQISSEVPQNLSASRPQDRQFILSSKKLLLSDSGFYLCAWSVLAGLNTEAFFGQGTRLTVV.